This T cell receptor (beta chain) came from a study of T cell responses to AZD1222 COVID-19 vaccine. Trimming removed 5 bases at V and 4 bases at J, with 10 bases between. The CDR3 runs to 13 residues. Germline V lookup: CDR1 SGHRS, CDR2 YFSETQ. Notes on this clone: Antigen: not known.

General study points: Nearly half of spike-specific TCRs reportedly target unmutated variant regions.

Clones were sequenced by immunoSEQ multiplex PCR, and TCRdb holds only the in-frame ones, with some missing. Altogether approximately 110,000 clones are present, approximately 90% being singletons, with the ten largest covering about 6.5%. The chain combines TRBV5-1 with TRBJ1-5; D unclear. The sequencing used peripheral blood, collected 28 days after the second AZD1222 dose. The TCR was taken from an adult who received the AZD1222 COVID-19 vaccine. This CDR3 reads CASRFTENQPQHF. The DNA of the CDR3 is TGCGCCAGCAGGTTTACAGAAAATCAGCCCCAGCATTTT.